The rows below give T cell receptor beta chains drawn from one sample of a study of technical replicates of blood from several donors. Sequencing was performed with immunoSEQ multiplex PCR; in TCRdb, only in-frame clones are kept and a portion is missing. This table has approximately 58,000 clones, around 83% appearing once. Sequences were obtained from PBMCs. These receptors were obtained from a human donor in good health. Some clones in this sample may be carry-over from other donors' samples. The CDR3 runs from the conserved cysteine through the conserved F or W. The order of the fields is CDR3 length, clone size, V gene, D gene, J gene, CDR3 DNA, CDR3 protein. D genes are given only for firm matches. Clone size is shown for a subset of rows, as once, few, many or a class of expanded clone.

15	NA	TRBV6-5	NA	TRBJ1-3	TGTGCCAGCAGTATGACAGACCACTCTGGAAACACCATATATTTT	CASSMTDHSGNTIYF
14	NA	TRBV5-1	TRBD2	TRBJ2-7	TGCGCCAGCAGACAAGGACTAGCGGAGTACGAGCAGTACTTC	CASRQGLAEYEQYF
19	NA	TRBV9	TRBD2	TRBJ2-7	TGTGCCAGCAGCGCCGGGGGACTAGCGGGAGTCCCTCGGTCCTACGAGCAGTACTTC	CASSAGGLAGVPRSYEQYF
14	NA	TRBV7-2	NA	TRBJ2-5	TGTGCCAGCAGCTTAGACGGGAGTGTCGAGACCCAGTACTTC	CASSLDGSVETQYF
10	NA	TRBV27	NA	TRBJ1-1	TGTGCCAGCGGCCCCGCGGGAGCTTTCTTT	CASGPAGAFF
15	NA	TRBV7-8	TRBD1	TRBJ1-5	TGTGCCAGCAGCTCGACAGGGCCGCGCAATCAGCCCCAGCATTTT	CASSSTGPRNQPQHF
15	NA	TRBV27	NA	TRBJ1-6	TGTGCCAGCAGTTTGGGTGCGGTCTATAATTCACCCCTCCACTTT	CASSLGAVYNSPLHF
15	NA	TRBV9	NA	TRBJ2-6	TGTGCCAGCAGCGGTACAGGGTCTGGGGCCAACGTCCTGACTTTC	CASSGTGSGANVLTF
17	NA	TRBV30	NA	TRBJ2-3	TGTGCCTGGAGTAACACCATATGGGACTCTAGCACAGATACGCAGTATTTT	CAWSNTIWDSSTDTQYF
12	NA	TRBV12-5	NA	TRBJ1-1	TGTGCTAGTGGTTTAAGACAAATGGAAGCTTTCTTT	CASGLRQMEAFF
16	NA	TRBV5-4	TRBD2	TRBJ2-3	TGTGCCAGCAGCTCCTCTCCTAGCGGGAGCACAGATACGCAGTATTTT	CASSSSPSGSTDTQYF
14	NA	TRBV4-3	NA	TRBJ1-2	TGCGCCAGCAGCCAGACGGGGGCTAACTATGGCTACACCTTC	CASSQTGANYGYTF
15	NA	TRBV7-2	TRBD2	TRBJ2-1	TGTGCCAGCAGCTTTCTAGCGGGAGCCTACAATGAGCAGTTCTTC	CASSFLAGAYNEQFF
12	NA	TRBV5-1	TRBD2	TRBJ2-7	TGCGCCAGCACGGCGGGAGGGAAGGAGCAGTACTTC	CASTAGGKEQYF
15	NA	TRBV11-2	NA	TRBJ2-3	TGTGCCAGCAGCTTAGCCGCTCGACTAGCAGATACGCAGTATTTT	CASSLAARLADTQYF
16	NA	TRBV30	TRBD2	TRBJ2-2	TGTGCCTGGAGTGGGGGGACTAGCGGGAGTGCCGGGGAGCTGTTTTTT	CAWSGGTSGSAGELFF
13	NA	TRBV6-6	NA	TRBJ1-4	TGTGCCAGCAGAACCACTCCTGAGGAAAAACTGTTTTTT	CASRTTPEEKLFF
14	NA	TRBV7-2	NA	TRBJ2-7	TGTGCCAGCAGCCGAGGACAGAGTTCCTACGAGCAGTACTTC	CASSRGQSSYEQYF
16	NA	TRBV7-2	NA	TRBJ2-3	TGTGCCAGCAGCCTCCCCCTGGGCACCAGCACAGATACGCAGTATTTT	CASSLPLGTSTDTQYF
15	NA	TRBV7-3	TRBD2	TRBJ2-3	TGTGCCAGCAGCGAGCGGGGGGGGGACACAGATACGCAGTATTTT	CASSERGGDTDTQYF
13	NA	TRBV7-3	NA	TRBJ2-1	TGTGCCAGCAGCACCAGACTAGACAATGAGCAGTTCTTC	CASSTRLDNEQFF
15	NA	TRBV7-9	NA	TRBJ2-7	TGTGCCAGCAGCTTAGCGCAGGGAAGGATCTACGAGCAGTACTTC	CASSLAQGRIYEQYF
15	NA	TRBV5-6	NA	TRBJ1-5	TGTGCCACCAGCTTTTGGGGCGCAGGCAATCAGCCCCAGCATTTT	CATSFWGAGNQPQHF
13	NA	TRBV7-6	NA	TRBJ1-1	TGTGCCAGCAGCTTTCGTCCGGACACTGAAGCTTTCTTT	CASSFRPDTEAFF
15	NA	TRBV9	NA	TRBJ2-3	TGTGCCAGCAGCGTAGCGGGAGCCCGAGGTGATACGCAGTATTTT	CASSVAGARGDTQYF
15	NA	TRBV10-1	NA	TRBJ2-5	TGCGCCAGCAGTGAGGGTAACAGGGTAGGGGAGACCCAGTACTTC	CASSEGNRVGETQYF
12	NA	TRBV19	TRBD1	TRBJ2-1	TGTGCCAGCAGGGGGAGCCGCAGGGAGCAGTTCTTC	CASRGSRREQFF
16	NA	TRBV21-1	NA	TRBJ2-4	TGTGCCAGCAGCAAAGATCAGGGGAGGGTAAAAAACATTCAGTACTTC	CASSKDQGRVKNIQYF
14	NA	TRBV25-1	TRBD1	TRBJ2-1	TGTGCCAGCAGTGAAGGACAGGGGGTGAATGAGCAGTTCTTC	CASSEGQGVNEQFF
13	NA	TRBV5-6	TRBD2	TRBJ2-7	TGTGCCAGCAGAAGACTAGCGGTCTACGAGCAGTACTTC	CASRRLAVYEQYF
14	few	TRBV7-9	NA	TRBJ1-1	TGTGCCAGCAGCCAAACGCAGGGGAACACTGAAGCTTTCTTT	CASSQTQGNTEAFF
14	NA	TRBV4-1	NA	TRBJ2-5	TGCGCCAGCAGCCAAACCGGGAGAGGAAAGACCCAGTACTTC	CASSQTGRGKTQYF
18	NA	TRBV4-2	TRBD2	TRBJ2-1	TGTGCCAGCAGCCAAGCTGGGCGGGGGGGAACCTCCTACAATGAGCAGTTCTTC	CASSQAGRGGTSYNEQFF
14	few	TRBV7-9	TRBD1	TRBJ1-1	TGTGCCAGCAGCCCGGGACAGCGGAACACTGAAGCTTTCTTT	CASSPGQRNTEAFF
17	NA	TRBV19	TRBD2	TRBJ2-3	TGTGCCAGTCAGGCCGGGGCTAGCGGACCTAGCACAGATACGCAGTATTTT	CASQAGASGPSTDTQYF
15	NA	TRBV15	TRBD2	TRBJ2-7	TGTGCCACCAGCAGAGTAGCGGGAGGCTCCTACGAGCAGTACTTC	CATSRVAGGSYEQYF
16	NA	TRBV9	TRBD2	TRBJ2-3	TGTGCCAGCAGCGTAGGTACTAGCGGGAACACAGATACGCAGTATTTT	CASSVGTSGNTDTQYF
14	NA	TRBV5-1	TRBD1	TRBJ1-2	TGCGCCAGCAGCCTAGGACAGGGGGCCCATGGCTACACCTTC	CASSLGQGAHGYTF
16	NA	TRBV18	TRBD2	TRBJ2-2	TGTGCCAGCTCACCACCGTGGCTAGCGGGAACCGGGGAGCTGTTTTTT	CASSPPWLAGTGELFF
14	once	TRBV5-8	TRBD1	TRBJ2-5	TGTGCCAGCAGCTTTGGACAGGGGCAAGAGACCCAGTACTTC	CASSFGQGQETQYF